This T cell receptor (beta chain) comes out of a study of OX40 agonist ivuxolimab in advanced cancers. Background for the entire study: Ivuxolimab, which targeted the costimulatory receptor OX40 (CD134), was an agonistic, fully human IgG2 monoclonal antibody. Intravenous ivuxolimab was administered to patients every 2 weeks at six dose levels: 0.01, 0.1, 0.3, 1.5, 3 and 10 mg/kg. Of the approximately 54 patients in dose escalation, 19 had hepatocellular carcinoma, approximately 15 had melanoma, 9 had renal cell carcinoma and 9 had head and neck cancer. The dose-escalation cohort was around 83% male with a mean age of about 65 years, ranging from 23 to 79. Prior anti-PD-1, anti-PD-L1 or anti-CTLA-4 therapy was permitted, and 40% of dose-escalation patients had received checkpoint inhibitors. Three dose-escalation patients achieved partial responses, one with hepatocellular carcinoma and two with cutaneous melanoma. Peripheral TCRbeta sequencing was intended to test whether TCR sequence diversity was altered and clonal T-cell expansion was caused by ivuxolimab. The monotherapy dose-escalation portion (N = 52 patients) of the phase I ivuxolimab trial is reported in the paper.

Results and caveats for the whole study, not just this receptor: In partial responders in the 0.1-3.0 mg/kg groups, normalized peripheral clonal expansion was found to be among the lowest, especially among CD8+ T cells. After ivuxolimab, CD8+ T cells had more expanded clones than CD4+ T cells on average. The antigen specificity of the peripheral T cells that underwent clonal expansion was not determined. Low levels of normalized T-cell clonal expansion were also shown by some nonresponding patients. Clonal expansion of both CD4+ and CD8+ blood T cells was observed from baseline to week 6 at doses 0.1 to 3.0 mg/kg.

Patients with autoimmune disease history or receiving systemic immunosuppression were excluded from the trial. In every dose cohort, peripheral blood was drawn for TCR sequencing at baseline, cycle 4 day 1, and cycle 7 day 1. Samples were obtained from an open-label, multicenter, first-in-human phase I dose-escalation trial of ivuxolimab. Adults with locally advanced or metastatic head and neck squamous cell, hepatocellular, melanoma or renal cell carcinoma were enrolled in the trial. Before TCR sequencing, CD4+ and CD8+ T cells were separately sorted from peripheral blood. Genomic DNA was extracted from sorted cells for sequencing of the TCRbeta CDR3 region. TCRbeta CDR3 regions were sequenced using the immunoSEQ Assay. As stored in TCRdb, this immuneACCESS dataset retains in-frame rearrangements with V and J assigned. A fraction of the clones does not appear; measured against another copy, unresolved V genes explain less than half of the discrepancy, and the remainder lacks a known reason. The sample contains tens of thousands of clones, roughly 91% of them found a single time. Around a third of the sample belongs to the ten largest clones.

The CDR3 goes from the cysteine to the phenylalanine over 15 residues. Just the 45-base CDR3 DNA is kept, in frame starting at base 1. The CDR1 and CDR2 encoded by the germline V gene are MGHRA and YSYEKL. The V end loses 0 bases and the J end loses 0 bases, and a stretch of 9 bases separates them. This clone is a singleton in its sample. Its antigen is currently not known. It has no much larger one-base neighbor in the sample; base qualities were not kept. The clonotype was recovered from an adult with an advanced solid tumor such as melanoma, head and neck, liver or kidney cancer. The V and J segments used are TRBV4-1 and TRBJ2-7; no D gene is confidently identified. The specimen comprised CD4+ or CD8+ T cells sorted from blood, sampled in a trial of the OX40 agonist ivuxolimab. The CDR3 protein is CASSQEQFHSYEQYF. In nucleotides, the sequence is TGCGCCAGCAGCCAAGAGCAGTTCCACTCCTACGAGCAGTACTTC.